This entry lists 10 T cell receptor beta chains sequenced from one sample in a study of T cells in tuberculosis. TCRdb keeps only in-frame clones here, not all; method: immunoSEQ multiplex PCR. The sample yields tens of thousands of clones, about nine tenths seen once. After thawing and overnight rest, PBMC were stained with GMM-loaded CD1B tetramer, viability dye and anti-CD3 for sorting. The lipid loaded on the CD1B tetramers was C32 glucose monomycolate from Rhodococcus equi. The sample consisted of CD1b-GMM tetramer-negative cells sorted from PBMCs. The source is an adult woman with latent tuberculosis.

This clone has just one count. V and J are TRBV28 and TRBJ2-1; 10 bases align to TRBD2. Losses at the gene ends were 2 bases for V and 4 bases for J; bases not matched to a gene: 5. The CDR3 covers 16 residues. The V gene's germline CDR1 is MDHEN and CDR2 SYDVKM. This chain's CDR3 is CASSLRGTSVYNEQFF. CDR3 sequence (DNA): TGTGCCAGCAGTTTAAGGGGGACTAGCGTATACAATGAGCAGTTCTTC.

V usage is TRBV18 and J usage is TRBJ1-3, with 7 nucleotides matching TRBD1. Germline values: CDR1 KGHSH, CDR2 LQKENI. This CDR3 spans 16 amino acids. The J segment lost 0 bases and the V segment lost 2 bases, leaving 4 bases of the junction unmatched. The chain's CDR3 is CASSPRQGGSGNTIYF. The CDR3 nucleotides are TGTGCCAGCTCACCAAGACAGGGAGGCTCTGGAAACACCATATATTTT.

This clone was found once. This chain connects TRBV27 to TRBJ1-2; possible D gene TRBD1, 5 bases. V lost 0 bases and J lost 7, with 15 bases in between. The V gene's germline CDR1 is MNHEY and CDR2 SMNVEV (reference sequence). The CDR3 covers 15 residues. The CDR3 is CASSLSGGRARGYTF. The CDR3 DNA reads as TGTGCCAGCAGTTTATCGGGCGGCAGGGCGCGTGGCTACACCTTC.

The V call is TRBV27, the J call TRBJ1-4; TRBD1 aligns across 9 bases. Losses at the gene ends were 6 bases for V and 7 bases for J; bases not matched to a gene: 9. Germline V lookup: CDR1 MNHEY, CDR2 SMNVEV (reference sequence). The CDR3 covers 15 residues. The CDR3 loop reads CASRPVQGAGEKLFF. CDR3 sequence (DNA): TGTGCCAGCAGGCCCGTACAGGGGGCGGGTGAAAAACTGTTTTTT. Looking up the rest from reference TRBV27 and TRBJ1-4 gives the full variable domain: EAQVTQNPRYLITVTGKKLTVTCSQNMNHEYMSWYRQDPGLGLRQIYYSMNVEVTDKGDVPEGYKVSRKEKRNFPLILESPSPNQTSLYFCASRPVQGAGEKLFFGSGTQLSVL.

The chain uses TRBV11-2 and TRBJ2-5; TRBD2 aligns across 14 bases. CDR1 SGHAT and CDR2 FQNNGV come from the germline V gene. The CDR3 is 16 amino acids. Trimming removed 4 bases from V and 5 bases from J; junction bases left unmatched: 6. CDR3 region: CASSSRLAGGRETQYF. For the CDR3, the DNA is TGTGCCAGCAGCTCCCGACTAGCGGGGGGGAGGGAGACCCAGTACTTC. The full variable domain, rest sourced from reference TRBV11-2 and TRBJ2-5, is EAGVAQSPRYKIIEKRQSVAFWCNPISGHATLYWYQQILGQGPKLLIQFQNNGVVDDSQLPKDRFSAERLKGVDSTLKIQPAKLEDSAVYLCASSSRLAGGRETQYFGPGTRLLVL.

The CDR3 loop reads CAISRDRGHEQYF. The CDR3 nucleotides read TGTGCCATCAGCCGGGACAGGGGGCACGAGCAGTACTTC. This rearrangement joins TRBV10-3 to TRBJ2-7, with TRBD1 matching over 12 bases. This CDR3 has 13 amino acids. Trimming removed 6 bases from V and 5 bases from J; junction bases left unmatched: 2. Germline V gives CDR1 ENHRY, CDR2 SYGVKD.

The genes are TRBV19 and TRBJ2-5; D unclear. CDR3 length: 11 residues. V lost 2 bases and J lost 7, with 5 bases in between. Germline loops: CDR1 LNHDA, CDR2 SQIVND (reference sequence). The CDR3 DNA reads TGTGCCAGTAGTATACGTCGGACCCAGTACTTC. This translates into CASSIRRTQYF.

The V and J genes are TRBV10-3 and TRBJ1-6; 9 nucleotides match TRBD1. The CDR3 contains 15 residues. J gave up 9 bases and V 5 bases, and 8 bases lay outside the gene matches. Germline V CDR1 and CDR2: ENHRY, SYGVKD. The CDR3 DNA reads TGTGCCATCAGTCGGACAGGGGAAAGTATTTCACCCCTCCACTTT. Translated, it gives CAISRTGESISPLHF.

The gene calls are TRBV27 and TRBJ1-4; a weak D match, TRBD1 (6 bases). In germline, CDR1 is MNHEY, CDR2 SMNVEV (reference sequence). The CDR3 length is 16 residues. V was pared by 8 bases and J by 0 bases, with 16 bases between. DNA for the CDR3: TGTGCCAGCGGCAAACAGGGCTCTGCAACTAATGAAAAACTGTTTTTT. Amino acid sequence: CASGKQGSATNEKLFF.

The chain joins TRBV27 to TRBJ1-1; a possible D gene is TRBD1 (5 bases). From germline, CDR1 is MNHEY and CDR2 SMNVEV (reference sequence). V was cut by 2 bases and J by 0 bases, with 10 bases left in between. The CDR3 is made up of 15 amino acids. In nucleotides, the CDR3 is TGTGCCAGCAGTTTAAACGGGGGACTGAACACTGAAGCTTTCTTT. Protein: CASSLNGGLNTEAFF.